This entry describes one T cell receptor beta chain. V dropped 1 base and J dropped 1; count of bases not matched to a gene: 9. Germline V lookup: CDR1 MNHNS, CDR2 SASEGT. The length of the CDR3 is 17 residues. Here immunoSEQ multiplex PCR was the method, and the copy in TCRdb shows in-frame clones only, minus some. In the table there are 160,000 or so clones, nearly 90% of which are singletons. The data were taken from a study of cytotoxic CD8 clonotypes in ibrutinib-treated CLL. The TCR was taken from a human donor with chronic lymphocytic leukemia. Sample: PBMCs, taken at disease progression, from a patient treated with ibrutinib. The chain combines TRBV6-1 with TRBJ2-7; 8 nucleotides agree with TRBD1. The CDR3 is CASSEGRGRSGSYEQYF. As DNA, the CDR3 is TGTGCCAGCAGTGAAGGCAGGGGGCGAAGCGGATCCTACGAGCAGTACTTC.